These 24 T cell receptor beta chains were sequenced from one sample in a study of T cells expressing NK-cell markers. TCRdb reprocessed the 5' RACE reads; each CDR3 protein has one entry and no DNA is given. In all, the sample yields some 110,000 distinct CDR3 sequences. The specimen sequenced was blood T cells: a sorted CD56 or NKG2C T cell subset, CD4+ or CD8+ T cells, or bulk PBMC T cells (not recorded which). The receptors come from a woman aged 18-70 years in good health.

Here the CDR3 reads CASSLGLGTSYEQYF. The rearrangement links TRBV7-9 to TRBJ2-7. Germline lookup yields CDR1 SEHNR and CDR2 FQNEAQ (reference sequence). The CDR3 spans 15 residues.

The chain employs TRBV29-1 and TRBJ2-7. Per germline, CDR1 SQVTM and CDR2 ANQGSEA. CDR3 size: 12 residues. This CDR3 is CSVFVEMYEQYF.

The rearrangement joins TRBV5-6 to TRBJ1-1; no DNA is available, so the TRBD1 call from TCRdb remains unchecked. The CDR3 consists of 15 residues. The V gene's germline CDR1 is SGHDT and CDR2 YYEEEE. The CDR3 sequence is CASSLDGTGKTEAFF.

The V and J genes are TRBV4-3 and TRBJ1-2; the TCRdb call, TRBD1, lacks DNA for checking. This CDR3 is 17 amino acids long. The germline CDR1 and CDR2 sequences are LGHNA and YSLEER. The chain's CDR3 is CASSQEALGAPNYGYTF.

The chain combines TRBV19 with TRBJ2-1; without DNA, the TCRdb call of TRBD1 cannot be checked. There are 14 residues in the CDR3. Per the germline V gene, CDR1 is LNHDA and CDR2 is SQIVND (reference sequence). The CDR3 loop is CASSDRMGHNEQFF.

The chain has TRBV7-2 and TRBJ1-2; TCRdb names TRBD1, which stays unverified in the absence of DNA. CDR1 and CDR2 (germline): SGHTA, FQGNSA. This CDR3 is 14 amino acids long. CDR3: CASRPGQSPHGYTF.

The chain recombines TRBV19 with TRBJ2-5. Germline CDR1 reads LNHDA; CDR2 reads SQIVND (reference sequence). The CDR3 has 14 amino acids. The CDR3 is CASSIGGTEETQYF. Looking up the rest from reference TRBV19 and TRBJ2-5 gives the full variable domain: DGGITQSPKYLFRKEGQNVTLSCEQNLNHDAMYWYRQDPGQGLRLIYYSQIVNDFQKGDIAEGYSVSREKKESFPLTVTSAQKNPTAFYLCASSIGGTEETQYFGPGTRLLVL.

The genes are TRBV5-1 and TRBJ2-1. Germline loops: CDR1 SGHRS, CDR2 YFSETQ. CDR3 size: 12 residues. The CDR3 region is CASSLGSHEQFF.

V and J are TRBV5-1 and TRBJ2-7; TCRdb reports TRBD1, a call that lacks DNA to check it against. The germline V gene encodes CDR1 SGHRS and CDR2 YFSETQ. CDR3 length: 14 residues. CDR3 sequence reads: CASSLTGTGDRPYF. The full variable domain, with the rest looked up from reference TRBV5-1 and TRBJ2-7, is KAGVTQTPRYLIKTRGQQVTLSCSPISGHRSVSWYQQTPGQGLQFLFEYFSETQRNKGNFPGRFSGRQFSNSRSEMNVSTLELGDSALYLCASSLTGTGDRPYFGPGTRLTVT.

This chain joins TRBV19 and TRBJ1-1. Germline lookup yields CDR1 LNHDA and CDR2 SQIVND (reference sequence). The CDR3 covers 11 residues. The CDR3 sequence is CASSPNTEAFF.

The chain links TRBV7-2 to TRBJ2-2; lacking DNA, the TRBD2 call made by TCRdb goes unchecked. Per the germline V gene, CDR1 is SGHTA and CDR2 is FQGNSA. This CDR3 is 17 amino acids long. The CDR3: CASSPSLAGRVTGELFF. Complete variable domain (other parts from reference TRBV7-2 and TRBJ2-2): GAGVSQSPSNKVTEKGKDVELRCDPISGHTALYWYRQSLGQGLEFLIYFQGNSAPDKSGLPSDRFSAERTGGSVSTLTIQRTQQEDSAVYLCASSPSLAGRVTGELFFGEGSRLTVL.

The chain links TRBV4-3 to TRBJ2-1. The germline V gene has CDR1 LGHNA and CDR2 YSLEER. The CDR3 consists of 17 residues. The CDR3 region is CASSQDRISTFYNEQFF.

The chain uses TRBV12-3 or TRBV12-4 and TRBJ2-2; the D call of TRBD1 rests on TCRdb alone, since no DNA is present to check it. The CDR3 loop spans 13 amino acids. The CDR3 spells CASDRGDTGELFF.

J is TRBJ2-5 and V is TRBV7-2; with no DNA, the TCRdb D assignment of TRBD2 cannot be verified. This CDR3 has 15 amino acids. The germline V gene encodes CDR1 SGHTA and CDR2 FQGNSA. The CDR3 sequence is CASSLWASGQETQYF.

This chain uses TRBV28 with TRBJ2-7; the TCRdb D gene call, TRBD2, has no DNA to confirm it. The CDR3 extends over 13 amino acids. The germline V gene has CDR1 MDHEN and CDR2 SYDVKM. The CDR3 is CASSWGRRYEQYF.

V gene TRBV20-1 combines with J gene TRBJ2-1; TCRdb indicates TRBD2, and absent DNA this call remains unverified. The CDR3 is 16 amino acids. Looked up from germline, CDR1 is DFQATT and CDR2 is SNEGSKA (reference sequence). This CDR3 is CSAFNLAGGSYNEQFF.

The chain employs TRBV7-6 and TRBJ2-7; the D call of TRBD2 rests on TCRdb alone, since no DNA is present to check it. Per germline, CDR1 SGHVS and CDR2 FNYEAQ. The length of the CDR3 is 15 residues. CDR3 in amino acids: CASSSKGGSSYEQYF.

The CDR3 protein is CASSRGQGNEQFF. The rearrangement links TRBV19 to TRBJ2-1; TCRdb's D call, TRBD1, is unchecked because there is no DNA. The CDR3 covers 13 residues. The germline V gene has CDR1 LNHDA and CDR2 SQIVND (reference sequence).

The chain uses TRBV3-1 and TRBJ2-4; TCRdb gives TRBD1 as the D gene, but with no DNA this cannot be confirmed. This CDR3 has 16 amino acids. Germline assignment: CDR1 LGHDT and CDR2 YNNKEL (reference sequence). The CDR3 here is CASSQDRGGSVYIQYF.

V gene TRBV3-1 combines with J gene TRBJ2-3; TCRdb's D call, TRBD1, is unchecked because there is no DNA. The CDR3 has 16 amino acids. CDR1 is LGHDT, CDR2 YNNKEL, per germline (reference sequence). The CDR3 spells CASSQGADPVADTQYF.

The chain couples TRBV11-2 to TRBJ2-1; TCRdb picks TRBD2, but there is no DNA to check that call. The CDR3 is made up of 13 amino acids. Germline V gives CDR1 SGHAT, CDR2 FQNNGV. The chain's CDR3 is CASSLWTSGEQFF.

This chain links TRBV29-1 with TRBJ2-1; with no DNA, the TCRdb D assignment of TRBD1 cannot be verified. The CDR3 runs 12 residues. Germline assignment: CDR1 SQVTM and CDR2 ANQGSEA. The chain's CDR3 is CSARDGYNEQFF.

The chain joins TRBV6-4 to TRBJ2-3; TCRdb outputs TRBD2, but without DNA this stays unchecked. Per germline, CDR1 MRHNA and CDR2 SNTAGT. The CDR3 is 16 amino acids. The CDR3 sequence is CASSDSTSGGTDTQYF.

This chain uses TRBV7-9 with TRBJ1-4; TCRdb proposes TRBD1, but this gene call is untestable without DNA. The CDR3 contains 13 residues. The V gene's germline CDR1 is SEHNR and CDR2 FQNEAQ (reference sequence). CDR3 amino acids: CASRPALGEKLFF.